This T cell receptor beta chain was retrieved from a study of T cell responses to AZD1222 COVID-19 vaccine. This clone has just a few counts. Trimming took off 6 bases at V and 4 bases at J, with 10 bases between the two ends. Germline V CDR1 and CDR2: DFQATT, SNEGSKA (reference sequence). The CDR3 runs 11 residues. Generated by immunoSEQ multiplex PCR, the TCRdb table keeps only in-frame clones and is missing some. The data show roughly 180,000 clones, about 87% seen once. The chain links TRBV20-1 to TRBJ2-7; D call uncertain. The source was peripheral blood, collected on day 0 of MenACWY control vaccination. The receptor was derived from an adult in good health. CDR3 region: CSAPWLYEQYF. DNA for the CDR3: TGCAGTGCCCCCTGGCTGTACGAGCAGTACTTC.